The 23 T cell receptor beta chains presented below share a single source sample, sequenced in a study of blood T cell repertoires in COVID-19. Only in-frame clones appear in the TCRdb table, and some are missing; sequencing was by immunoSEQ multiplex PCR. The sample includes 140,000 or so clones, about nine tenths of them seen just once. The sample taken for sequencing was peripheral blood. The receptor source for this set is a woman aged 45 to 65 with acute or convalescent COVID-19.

As DNA, the CDR3 is TGCGCCAGCAGCTGGGGACAGGGTGGTTGGATCTCCTATAATTCACCCCTCCACTTT. Amino acid sequence: CASSWGQGGWISYNSPLHF. The V gene is TRBV5-1, the J gene TRBJ1-6; 9 nucleotides align to TRBD1. CDR1 SGHRS and CDR2 YFSETQ come from the germline V gene. The V gene end was trimmed by 3 bases and the J gene end by 0 bases; junction bases not matched to a gene: 10. This CDR3 has 19 residues.

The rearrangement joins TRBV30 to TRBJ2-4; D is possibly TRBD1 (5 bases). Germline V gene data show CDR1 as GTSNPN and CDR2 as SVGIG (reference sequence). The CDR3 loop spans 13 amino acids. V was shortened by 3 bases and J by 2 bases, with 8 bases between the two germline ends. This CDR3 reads CAWSRVTKNIQYF. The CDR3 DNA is TGTGCCTGGAGCAGGGTAACCAAAAACATTCAGTACTTC.

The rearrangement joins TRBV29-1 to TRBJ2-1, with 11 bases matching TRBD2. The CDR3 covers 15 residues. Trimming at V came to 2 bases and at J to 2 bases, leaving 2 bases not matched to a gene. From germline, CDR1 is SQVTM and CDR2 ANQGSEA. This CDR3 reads CSVELAGGTYNEQFF. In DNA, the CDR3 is TGCAGCGTTGAACTAGCGGGGGGCACCTACAATGAGCAGTTCTTC.

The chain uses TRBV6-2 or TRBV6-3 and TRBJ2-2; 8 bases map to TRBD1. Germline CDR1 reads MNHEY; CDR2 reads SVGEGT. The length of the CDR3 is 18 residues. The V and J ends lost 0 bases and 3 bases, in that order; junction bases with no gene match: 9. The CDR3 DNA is TGTGCCAGCAGTTACTCCGATAGACAGGGGTCTTACACCGGGGAGCTGTTTTTT. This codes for CASSYSDRQGSYTGELFF.

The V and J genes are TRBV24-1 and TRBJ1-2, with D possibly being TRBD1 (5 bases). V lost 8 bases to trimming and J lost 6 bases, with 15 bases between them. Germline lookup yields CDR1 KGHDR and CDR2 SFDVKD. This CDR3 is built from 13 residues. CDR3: CATTMGDSDGYTF. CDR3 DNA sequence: TGTGCCACCACCATGGGGGACTCTGATGGCTACACCTTC.

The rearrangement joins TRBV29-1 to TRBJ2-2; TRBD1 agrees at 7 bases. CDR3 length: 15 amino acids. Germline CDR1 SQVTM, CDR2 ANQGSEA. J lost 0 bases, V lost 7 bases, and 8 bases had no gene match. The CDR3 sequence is CSAYRGSANTGELFF. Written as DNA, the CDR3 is TGCAGCGCATACAGGGGAAGCGCGAACACCGGGGAGCTGTTTTTT.

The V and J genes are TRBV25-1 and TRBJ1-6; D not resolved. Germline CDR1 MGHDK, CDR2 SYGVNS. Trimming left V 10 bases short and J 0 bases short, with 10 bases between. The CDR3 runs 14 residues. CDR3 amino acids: CATQVGSYNSPLHF. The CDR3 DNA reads TGTGCCACCCAGGTTGGCTCCTATAATTCACCCCTCCACTTT.

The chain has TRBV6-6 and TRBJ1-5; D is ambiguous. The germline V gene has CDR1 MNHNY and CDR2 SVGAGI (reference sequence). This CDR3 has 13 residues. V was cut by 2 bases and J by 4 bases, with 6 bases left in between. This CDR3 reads CASSYDTNQPQHF. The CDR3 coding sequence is TGTGCCAGCAGTTACGACACGAATCAGCCCCAGCATTTT.

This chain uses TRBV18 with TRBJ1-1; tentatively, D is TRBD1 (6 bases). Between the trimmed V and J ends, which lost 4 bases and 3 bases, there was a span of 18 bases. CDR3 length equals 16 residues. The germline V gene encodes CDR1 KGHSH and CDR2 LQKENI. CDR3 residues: CASSRDPGVGDTEAFF. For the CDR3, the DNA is TGTGCCAGCTCACGGGACCCAGGGGTAGGAGACACTGAAGCTTTCTTT.

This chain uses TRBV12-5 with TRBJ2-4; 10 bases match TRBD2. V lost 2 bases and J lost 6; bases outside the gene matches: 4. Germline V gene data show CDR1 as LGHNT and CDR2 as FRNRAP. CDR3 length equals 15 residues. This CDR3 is CASGLNLAGGNIQYF. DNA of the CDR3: TGTGCTAGTGGTTTGAATTTAGCGGGGGGAAACATTCAGTACTTC.

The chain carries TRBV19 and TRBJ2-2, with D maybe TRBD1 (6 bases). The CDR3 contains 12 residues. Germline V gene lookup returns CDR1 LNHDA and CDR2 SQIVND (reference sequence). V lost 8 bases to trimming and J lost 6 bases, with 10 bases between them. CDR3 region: CASGGRSGELFF. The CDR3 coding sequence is TGTGCCAGTGGGGGCCGGTCCGGGGAGCTGTTTTTT.

The CDR3 is CSVAPGQEFLFF. The CDR3, as DNA: TGCAGCGTCGCCCCGGGACAGGAGTTTCTGTTCTTC. The chain joins TRBV29-1 to TRBJ2-1, with TRBD1 matching 8 bases. The CDR3 contains 12 residues. Trimming cost V 6 bases and J 15 bases; bases outside gene matches: 13. CDR1 and CDR2 (germline): SQVTM, ANQGSEA.

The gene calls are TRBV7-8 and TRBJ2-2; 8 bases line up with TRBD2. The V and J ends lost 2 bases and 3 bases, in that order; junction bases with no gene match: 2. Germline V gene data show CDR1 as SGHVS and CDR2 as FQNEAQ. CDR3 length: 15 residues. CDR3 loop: CASSLRREDTGELFF. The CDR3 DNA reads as TGTGCCAGCAGCTTACGGCGGGAGGACACCGGGGAGCTGTTTTTT.

This CDR3 is CASSVTGINSPLHF. The CDR3 DNA reads as TGTGCCAGCAGTGTAACAGGGATAAATTCACCCCTCCACTTT. The chain uses TRBV6-1 and TRBJ1-6; the D gene is possibly TRBD1 (6 bases). The V and J ends lost 4 bases and 7 bases respectively, with 11 bases between them. CDR3 length: 14 amino acids. Per the germline V gene, CDR1 is MNHNS and CDR2 is SASEGT.

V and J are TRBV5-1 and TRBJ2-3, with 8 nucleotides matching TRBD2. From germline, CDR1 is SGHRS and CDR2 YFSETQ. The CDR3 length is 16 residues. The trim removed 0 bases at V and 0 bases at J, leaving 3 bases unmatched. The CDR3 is CASSLEAGGSTDTQYF. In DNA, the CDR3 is TGCGCCAGCAGCTTGGAGGCGGGGGGCAGCACAGATACGCAGTATTTT.

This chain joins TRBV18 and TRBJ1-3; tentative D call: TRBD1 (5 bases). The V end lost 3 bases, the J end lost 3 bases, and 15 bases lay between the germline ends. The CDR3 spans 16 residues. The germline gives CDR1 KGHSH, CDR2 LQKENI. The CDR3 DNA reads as TGTGCCAGCTCACCCATTCAGGGAATGGATGGAAACACCATATATTTT. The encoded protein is CASSPIQGMDGNTIYF.

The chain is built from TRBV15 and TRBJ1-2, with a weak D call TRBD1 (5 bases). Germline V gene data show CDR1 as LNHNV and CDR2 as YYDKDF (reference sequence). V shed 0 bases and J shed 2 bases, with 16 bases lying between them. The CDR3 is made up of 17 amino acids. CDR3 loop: CATSRDTGQGLNYGYTF. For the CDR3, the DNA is TGTGCCACCAGCAGAGATACGGGGCAGGGACTAAACTATGGCTACACCTTC.

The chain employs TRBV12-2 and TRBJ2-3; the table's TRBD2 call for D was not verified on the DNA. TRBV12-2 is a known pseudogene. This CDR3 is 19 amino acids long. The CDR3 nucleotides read TGTGCAAGTCGCTTAGCTACCGGGACTAGCGGGAGTAACGCAGATACGCAGTATTTT. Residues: CASRLATGTSGSNADTQYF.

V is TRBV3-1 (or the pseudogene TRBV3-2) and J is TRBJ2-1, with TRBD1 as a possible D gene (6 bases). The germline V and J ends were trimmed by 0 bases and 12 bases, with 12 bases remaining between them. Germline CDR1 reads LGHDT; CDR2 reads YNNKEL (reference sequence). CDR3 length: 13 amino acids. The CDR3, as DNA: TGTGCCAGCAGCCAAGAAATAAGGACAGTGCAGTTCTTC. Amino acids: CASSQEIRTVQFF.

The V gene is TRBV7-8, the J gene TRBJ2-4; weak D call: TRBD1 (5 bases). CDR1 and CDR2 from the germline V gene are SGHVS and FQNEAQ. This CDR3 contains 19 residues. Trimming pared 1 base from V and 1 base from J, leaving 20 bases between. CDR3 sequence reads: CASSLDGPRTRWAKNIQYF. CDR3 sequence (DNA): TGTGCCAGCAGCTTAGACGGTCCCAGGACACGTTGGGCCAAAAACATTCAGTACTTC. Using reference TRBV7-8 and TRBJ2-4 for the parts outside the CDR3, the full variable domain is GAGVSQSPRYKVAKRGQDVALRCDPISGHVSLFWYQQALGQGPEFLTYFQNEAQLDKSGLPSDRFFAERPEGSVSTLKIQRTQQEDSAVYLCASSLDGPRTRWAKNIQYFGAGTRLSVL.

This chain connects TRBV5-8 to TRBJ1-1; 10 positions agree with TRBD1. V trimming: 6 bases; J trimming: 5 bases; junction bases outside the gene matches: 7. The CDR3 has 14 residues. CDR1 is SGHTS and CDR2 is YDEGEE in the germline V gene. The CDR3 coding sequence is TGTGCCAGCACCCCCGGGACAGGGGATACTGAAGCTTTCTTT. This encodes CASTPGTGDTEAFF. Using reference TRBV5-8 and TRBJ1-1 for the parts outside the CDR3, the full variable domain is EAGVTQSPTHLIKTRGQQATLRCSPISGHTSVYWYQQALGLGLQFLLWYDEGEERNRGNFPPRFSGRQFPNYSSELNVNALELEDSALYLCASTPGTGDTEAFFGQGTRLTVV.

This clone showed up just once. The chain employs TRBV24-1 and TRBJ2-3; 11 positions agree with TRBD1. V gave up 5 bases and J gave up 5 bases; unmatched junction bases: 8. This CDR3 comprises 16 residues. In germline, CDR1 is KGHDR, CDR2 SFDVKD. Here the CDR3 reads CATSGLTGTGGDTQYF. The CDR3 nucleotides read TGTGCCACCAGTGGGCTAACCGGGACAGGGGGAGATACGCAGTATTTT.

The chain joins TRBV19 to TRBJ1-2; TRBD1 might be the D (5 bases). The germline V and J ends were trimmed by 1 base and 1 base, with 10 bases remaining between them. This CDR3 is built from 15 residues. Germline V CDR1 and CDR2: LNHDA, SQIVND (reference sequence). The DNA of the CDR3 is TGTGCCAGTAGTATAGGGGGCGGCTTTAACTATGGCTACACCTTC. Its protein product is CASSIGGGFNYGYTF.